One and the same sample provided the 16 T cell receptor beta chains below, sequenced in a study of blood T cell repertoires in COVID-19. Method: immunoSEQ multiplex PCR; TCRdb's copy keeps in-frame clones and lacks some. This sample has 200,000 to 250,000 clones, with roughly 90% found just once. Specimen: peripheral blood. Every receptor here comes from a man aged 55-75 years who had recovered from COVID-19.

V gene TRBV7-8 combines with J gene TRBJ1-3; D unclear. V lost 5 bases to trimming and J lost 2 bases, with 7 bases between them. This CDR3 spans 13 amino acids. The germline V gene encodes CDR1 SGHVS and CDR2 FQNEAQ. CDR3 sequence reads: CASSPRAGNTIYF. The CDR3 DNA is TGTGCCAGCAGCCCCCGCGCTGGAAACACCATATATTTT.

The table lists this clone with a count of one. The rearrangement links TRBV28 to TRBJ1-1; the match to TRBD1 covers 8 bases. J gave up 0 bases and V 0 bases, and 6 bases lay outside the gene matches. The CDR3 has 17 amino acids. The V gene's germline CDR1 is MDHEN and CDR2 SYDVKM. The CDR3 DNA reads TGTGCCAGCAGTTTATGGTCAGGGGGCTTTATGAACACTGAAGCTTTCTTT. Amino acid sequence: CASSLWSGGFMNTEAFF. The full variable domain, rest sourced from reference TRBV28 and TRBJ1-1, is DVKVTQSSRYLVKRTGEKVFLECVQDMDHENMFWYRQDPGLGLRLIYFSYDVKMKEKGDIPEGYSVSREKKERFSLILESASTNQTSMYLCASSLWSGGFMNTEAFFGQGTRLTVV.

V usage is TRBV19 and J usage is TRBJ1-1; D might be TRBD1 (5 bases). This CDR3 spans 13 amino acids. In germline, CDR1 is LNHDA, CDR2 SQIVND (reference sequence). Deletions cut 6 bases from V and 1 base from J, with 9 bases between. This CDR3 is CASSLQENTEAFF. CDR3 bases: TGTGCCAGTAGCCTACAGGAGAACACTGAAGCTTTCTTT. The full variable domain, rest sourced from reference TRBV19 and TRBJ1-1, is DGGITQSPKYLFRKEGQNVTLSCEQNLNHDAMYWYRQDPGQGLRLIYYSQIVNDFQKGDIAEGYSVSREKKESFPLTVTSAQKNPTAFYLCASSLQENTEAFFGQGTRLTVV.

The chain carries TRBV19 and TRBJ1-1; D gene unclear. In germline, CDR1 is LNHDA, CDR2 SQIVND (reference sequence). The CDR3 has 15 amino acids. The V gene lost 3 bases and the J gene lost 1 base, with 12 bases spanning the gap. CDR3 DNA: TGTGCCAGTAGTATTTCTCGTTCGGGGAACACTGAAGCTTTCTTT. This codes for CASSISRSGNTEAFF.

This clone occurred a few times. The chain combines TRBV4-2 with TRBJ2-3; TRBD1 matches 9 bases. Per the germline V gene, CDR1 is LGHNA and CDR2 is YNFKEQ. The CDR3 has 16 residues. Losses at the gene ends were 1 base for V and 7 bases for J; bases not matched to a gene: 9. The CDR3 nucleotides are TGTGCCAGCAGCCAAGGTTCGGGACAGGGATCGAATACGCAGTATTTT. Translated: CASSQGSGQGSNTQYF.

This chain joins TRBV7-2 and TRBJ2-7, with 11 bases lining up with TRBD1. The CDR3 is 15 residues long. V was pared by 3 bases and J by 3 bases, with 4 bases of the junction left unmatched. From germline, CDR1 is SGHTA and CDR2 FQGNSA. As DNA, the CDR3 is TGTGCCAGCAGCTTTAGGGGACAGGGGGACTACGAGCAGTACTTC. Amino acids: CASSFRGQGDYEQYF.

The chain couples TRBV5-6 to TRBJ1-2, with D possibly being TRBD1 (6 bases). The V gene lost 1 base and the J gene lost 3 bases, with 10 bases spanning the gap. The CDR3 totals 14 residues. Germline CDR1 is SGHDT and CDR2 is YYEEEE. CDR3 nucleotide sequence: TGTGCCAGCAGCTTGTCGGACAGAGACTATGGCTACACCTTC. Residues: CASSLSDRDYGYTF.

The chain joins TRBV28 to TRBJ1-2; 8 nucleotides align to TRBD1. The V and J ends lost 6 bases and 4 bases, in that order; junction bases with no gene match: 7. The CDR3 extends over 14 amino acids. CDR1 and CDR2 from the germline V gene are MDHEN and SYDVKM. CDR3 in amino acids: CASRATGVRYGYTF. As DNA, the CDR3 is TGTGCCAGCAGGGCGACAGGGGTTCGCTATGGCTACACCTTC.

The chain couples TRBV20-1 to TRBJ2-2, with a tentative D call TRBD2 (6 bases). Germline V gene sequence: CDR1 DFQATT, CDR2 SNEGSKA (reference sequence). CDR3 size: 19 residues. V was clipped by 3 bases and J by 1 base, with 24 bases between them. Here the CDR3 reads CSASPLTRGGRGNTGELFF. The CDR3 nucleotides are TGCAGTGCTAGTCCGTTAACGCGGGGAGGCCGGGGGAACACCGGGGAGCTGTTTTTT.

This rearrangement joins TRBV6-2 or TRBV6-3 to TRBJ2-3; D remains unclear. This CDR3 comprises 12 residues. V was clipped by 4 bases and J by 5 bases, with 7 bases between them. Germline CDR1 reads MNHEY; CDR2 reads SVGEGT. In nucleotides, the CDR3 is TGTGCCAGCAGTTTAACTGAAGATACGCAGTATTTT. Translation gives CASSLTEDTQYF.

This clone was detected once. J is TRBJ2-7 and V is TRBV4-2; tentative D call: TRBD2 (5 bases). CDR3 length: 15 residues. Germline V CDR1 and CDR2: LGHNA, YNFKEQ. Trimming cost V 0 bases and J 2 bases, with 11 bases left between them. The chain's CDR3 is CASSQDGLAAYEQYF. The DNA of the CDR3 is TGTGCCAGCAGCCAAGACGGGCTAGCCGCCTACGAGCAGTACTTC.

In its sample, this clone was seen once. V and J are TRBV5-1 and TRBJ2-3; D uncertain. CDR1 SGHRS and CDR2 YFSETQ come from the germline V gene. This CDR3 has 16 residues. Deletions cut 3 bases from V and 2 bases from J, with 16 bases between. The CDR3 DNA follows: TGCGCCAGCAGCTCTTTAGCCGGGTCCTCCACAGATACGCAGTATTTT. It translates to CASSSLAGSSTDTQYF.

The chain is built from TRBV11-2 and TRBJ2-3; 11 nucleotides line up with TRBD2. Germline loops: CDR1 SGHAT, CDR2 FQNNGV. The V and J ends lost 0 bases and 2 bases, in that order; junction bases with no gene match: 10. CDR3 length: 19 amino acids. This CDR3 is CASSLDNTGTSGFTDTQYF. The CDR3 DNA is TGTGCCAGCAGCTTAGATAATACCGGGACTAGCGGCTTCACAGATACGCAGTATTTT.

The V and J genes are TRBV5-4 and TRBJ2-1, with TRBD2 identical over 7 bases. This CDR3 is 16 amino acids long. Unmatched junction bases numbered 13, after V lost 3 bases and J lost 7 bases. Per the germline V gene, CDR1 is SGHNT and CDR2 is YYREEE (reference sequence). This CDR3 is CASSYARGREGNEQFF. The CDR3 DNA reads TGTGCCAGCAGCTACGCTCGGGGGAGGGAGGGGAATGAGCAGTTCTTC.

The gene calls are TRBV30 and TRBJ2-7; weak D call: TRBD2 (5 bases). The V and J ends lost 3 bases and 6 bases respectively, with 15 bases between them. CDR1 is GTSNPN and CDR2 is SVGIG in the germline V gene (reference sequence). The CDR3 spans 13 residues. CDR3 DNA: TGTGCCTGGAGGATGGACTCGGCCTCCGAGCAGTACTTC. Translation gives CAWRMDSASEQYF.

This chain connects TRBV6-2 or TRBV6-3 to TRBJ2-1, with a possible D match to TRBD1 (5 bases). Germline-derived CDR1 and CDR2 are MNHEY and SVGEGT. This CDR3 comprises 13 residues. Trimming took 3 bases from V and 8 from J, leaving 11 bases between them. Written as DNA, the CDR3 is TGTGCCAGCAGTTATCGGCTAGGGGATGAGCAGTTCTTC. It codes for CASSYRLGDEQFF.